This is a list of T cell receptor beta chains from one sample in a study of blood T cell repertoires in COVID-19. The table came from immunoSEQ multiplex PCR; TCRdb's copy has only in-frame clones and leaves some out. In the table there are about 230,000 clones, over 80% of which are singletons. The sample was peripheral blood. These receptors all stem from a man between 35 and 55 years old with acute or convalescent COVID-19. CDR3s include the opening cysteine and the closing phenylalanine or tryptophan. The D gene is left open where the match is weak. Some rows have no size entry. The others give once, few or many, or a class for an expanded clone.

CDR3: CASSIGTGWRKNTEAFF
DNA: TGTGCCAGTAGTATAGGGACAGGGTGGAGGAAGAACACTGAAGCTTTCTTT
J: TRBJ1-1
D: TRBD1
size: -
V: TRBV19

CDR3: CAGSTSASSYNEQFF
DNA: TGTGCCGGTTCCACTAGCGCGAGCTCCTACAATGAGCAGTTCTTC
J: TRBJ2-1
D: TRBD2
size: -
V: TRBV7-2

CDR3: CASSLRSGSRINEQFF
DNA: TGTGCCAGCAGCTTACGAAGCGGGAGTCGGATCAATGAGCAGTTCTTC
J: TRBJ2-1
D: TRBD2
size: -
V: TRBV7-3

CDR3: CASSLQGYETQYF
DNA: TGTGCCAGCAGCCTACAGGGGTATGAGACCCAGTACTTC
J: TRBJ2-5
D: TRBD1
size: -
V: TRBV5-5

CDR3: CASMGANSNQPQHF
DNA: TGTGCCAGTATGGGAGCAAATAGCAATCAGCCCCAGCATTTT
J: TRBJ1-5
D: -
size: -
V: TRBV19

CDR3: CATSDLGGEYSSYEQYF
DNA: TGTGCCACCAGTGACCTCGGGGGAGAGTACAGCTCCTACGAGCAGTACTTC
J: TRBJ2-7
D: -
size: -
V: TRBV24-1

CDR3: CSVLGDTSNEKLFF
DNA: TGCAGCGTTTTGGGAGATACCTCTAATGAAAAACTGTTTTTT
J: TRBJ1-4
D: -
size: -
V: TRBV29-1

CDR3: CASSDGLAGYNEQFF
DNA: TGTGCCAGCAGTGATGGGCTAGCGGGTTACAATGAGCAGTTCTTC
J: TRBJ2-1
D: TRBD2
size: -
V: TRBV6-1

CDR3: CAISDPRDRGTIAGNTIYF
DNA: TGTGCCATCAGTGACCCTCGGGACAGGGGCACAATTGCTGGAAACACCATATATTTT
J: TRBJ1-3
D: TRBD1
size: -
V: TRBV10-3

CDR3: CATSDSGQGTGELFF
DNA: TGTGCCACCAGTGATTCAGGGCAGGGTACCGGGGAGCTGTTTTTT
J: TRBJ2-2
D: -
size: -
V: TRBV24-1

CDR3: CASSAETGSSPLHF
DNA: TGTGCCAGCAGCGCGGAGACAGGATCTTCACCCCTCCACTTT
J: TRBJ1-6
D: -
size: -
V: TRBV9

CDR3: CASSSGPGEVTEAFF
DNA: TGTGCCAGCAGCTCGGGACCGGGGGAGGTGACTGAAGCTTTCTTT
J: TRBJ1-1
D: -
size: -
V: TRBV13

CDR3: CASTLDRANTEAFF
DNA: TGTGCCAGCACCCTCGACAGGGCGAACACTGAAGCTTTCTTT
J: TRBJ1-1
D: TRBD1
size: few
V: TRBV6-4

CDR3: CASRDRGASDTQYF
DNA: TGTGCCAGCAGGGACAGGGGAGCGTCAGATACGCAGTATTTT
J: TRBJ2-3
D: TRBD1
size: once
V: TRBV25-1

CDR3: CASSYTEGNTEAFF
DNA: TGTGCCAGCAGTTACACTGAGGGGAACACTGAAGCTTTCTTT
J: TRBJ1-1
D: -
size: -
V: TRBV6-6

CDR3: CASRPTLVADTQYF
DNA: TGTGCCAGCAGACCGACTCTAGTGGCAGATACGCAGTATTTT
J: TRBJ2-3
D: -
size: -
V: TRBV7-2

CDR3: CASSQGKSEKLFF
DNA: TGCGCCAGCAGCCAAGGAAAGAGTGAAAAACTGTTTTTT
J: TRBJ1-4
D: -
size: -
V: TRBV4-3

CDR3: CASSLPGNQPQHF
DNA: TGTGCCAGCAGTCTACCGGGCAATCAGCCCCAGCATTTT
J: TRBJ1-5
D: -
size: few
V: TRBV2

CDR3: CASREEGNSPLHF
DNA: TGTGCCAGTAGAGAGGAGGGAAATTCACCCCTCCACTTT
J: TRBJ1-6
D: -
size: few
V: TRBV19

CDR3: CASSGGAPDYGYTF
DNA: TGTGCCAGTAGTGGCGGGGCTCCCGACTATGGCTACACCTTC
J: TRBJ1-2
D: -
size: -
V: TRBV19